This is a list of T cell receptor beta chains from one sample in a study of shared clonotypes between healthy human individuals. Measured with immunoSEQ multiplex PCR; TCRdb has only the in-frame clones, and not every one. Among approximately 1.5 million clones listed, around 98% were seen once. The source material was naive CD4+ T cells sorted from blood. The receptors originated from a man aged 25 to 45 in good health. Each CDR3 is given with its conserved first and last residue. D genes are given only for firm matches. Clone sizes are given selectively: once, few, many, or a class where the clone is expanded.

abundance	v_gene	d_gene	j_gene	CDR3aa	CDR3nt
-	TRBV7-9	-	TRBJ2-3	CASSLGLSTDTQYF	TGTGCCAGCAGCTTGGGGCTTAGCACAGATACGCAGTATTTT
-	TRBV18	-	TRBJ1-4	CASSPGLLTAWARDEKLFF	TGTGCCAGCTCACCAGGACTACTGACGGCGTGGGCCAGGGATGAAAAACTGTTTTTT
-	TRBV11-3	TRBD1	TRBJ2-7	CASSVGQLYEQYF	TGTGCCAGCAGCGTGGGACAGCTATACGAGCAGTACTTC
-	TRBV29-1	TRBD1	TRBJ1-1	CSVSPDREATEAFF	TGCAGCGTTAGCCCGGACAGGGAAGCCACTGAAGCTTTCTTT
-	TRBV29-1	-	TRBJ2-5	CSVEVNQETQYF	TGCAGCGTTGAGGTCAACCAAGAGACCCAGTACTTC
-	TRBV5-1	TRBD2	TRBJ2-7	CASSLLAGGPFGYEQYF	TGCGCCAGCAGCTTACTAGCGGGAGGGCCTTTTGGGTACGAGCAGTACTTC
-	TRBV7-8	-	TRBJ2-1	CASRVFRADNEQFF	TGTGCCAGCAGGGTATTTAGGGCGGACAATGAGCAGTTCTTC
-	TRBV30	-	TRBJ1-3	CAWSPLGPGSGNTIYF	TGTGCCTGGAGCCCCCTAGGGCCAGGCTCTGGAAACACCATATATTTT
-	TRBV10-3	TRBD1	TRBJ2-1	CAIAPTPGQGYNEQFF	TGTGCCATCGCCCCTACACCGGGACAGGGGTACAATGAGCAGTTCTTC
-	TRBV15	TRBD1	TRBJ2-1	CATSRPGTDNEQFF	TGTGCCACCAGCAGACCCGGGACAGACAATGAGCAGTTCTTC
-	TRBV9	TRBD2	TRBJ2-5	CASSVGLAGETQYF	TGTGCCAGCAGCGTAGGACTAGCGGGGGAGACCCAGTACTTC
-	TRBV6-5	-	TRBJ2-1	CASSHRDAAYNEQFF	TGTGCCAGCAGCCACCGGGACGCGGCCTACAATGAGCAGTTCTTC
-	TRBV6-5	TRBD1	TRBJ2-7	CASRRQGVGEQYF	TGTGCCAGCAGGAGACAGGGAGTCGGCGAGCAGTACTTC
-	TRBV11-3	TRBD2	TRBJ2-3	CASSSRGSGVSTDTQYF	TGTGCCAGCAGCTCCCGGGGCAGCGGGGTTAGCACAGATACGCAGTATTTT
once	TRBV9	-	TRBJ2-1	CASSVGGLLNEQFF	TGTGCCAGCAGCGTCGGGGGCCTCCTCAATGAGCAGTTCTTC
-	TRBV6-6	-	TRBJ1-2	CASSYRGYGYTF	TGTGCCAGCAGTTACAGAGGCTATGGCTACACCTTC
-	TRBV27	TRBD2	TRBJ2-2	CASSLSASGRRVGELFF	TGTGCCAGCAGTTTATCGGCTAGCGGGAGACGAGTAGGGGAGCTGTTTTTT
-	TRBV28	-	TRBJ1-5	CASSFPGGLWGNQPQHF	TGTGCCAGCAGTTTCCCCGGCGGACTTTGGGGCAATCAGCCCCAGCATTTT
-	TRBV6-4	-	TRBJ2-2	CASRTPGDKNGELFF	TGTGCCAGCAGGACGCCGGGAGATAAAAACGGGGAGCTGTTTTTT
-	TRBV5-1	-	TRBJ1-2	CASSSRDRGSRQRNYGYTF	TGCGCCAGCAGCTCCCGGGACCGAGGTTCTCGTCAACGTAACTATGGCTACACCTTC
-	TRBV23-1	TRBD2	TRBJ2-2	CASSQPRTSGRLGGELFF	TGCGCCAGCAGTCAACCCCGGACTAGCGGGAGACTAGGCGGGGAGCTGTTTTTT
-	TRBV7-2	-	TRBJ2-7	CASSLGRYEQYF	TGTGCCAGCAGCTTAGGTAGATACGAGCAGTACTTC
-	TRBV2	TRBD2	TRBJ2-3	CASSAWTSGSLRGDTQYF	TGTGCCAGCAGTGCCTGGACTAGCGGGAGCCTTCGGGGAGATACGCAGTATTTT
-	TRBV18	-	TRBJ1-2	CASSPWAGSDYGYTF	TGTGCCAGCTCACCCTGGGCAGGTTCTGACTATGGCTACACCTTC
-	TRBV18	-	TRBJ2-3	CASSPPRRGGGADTQYF	TGTGCCAGCTCACCACCGCGTCGCGGTGGTGGGGCAGATACGCAGTATTTT
-	TRBV19	-	TRBJ2-1	CASSIVGSHNEQFF	TGTGCCAGTAGTATAGTTGGGAGTCATAATGAGCAGTTCTTC
-	TRBV5-1	TRBD1	TRBJ2-7	CASSWGQGFDEQYF	TGCGCCAGCAGCTGGGGACAGGGGTTCGACGAGCAGTACTTC
-	TRBV7-3	-	TRBJ1-1	CASSAQPGDLGRFF	TGTGCCAGCAGCGCCCAACCCGGTGACCTTGGGAGATTCTTT
-	TRBV10-3	-	TRBJ2-3	CAISAVHTDTQYF	TGTGCCATCAGTGCAGTCCACACAGATACGCAGTATTTT
-	TRBV28	TRBD1	TRBJ1-1	CASSSSQGGSWTEAFF	TGTGCCAGCAGTTCCTCTCAGGGGGGGAGCTGGACTGAAGCTTTCTTT
-	TRBV21-1	-	TRBJ2-7	CASSNFDRDSLFEQYF	TGTGCCAGCAGCAATTTCGACAGGGACTCCCTTTTCGAGCAGTACTTC
once	TRBV4-3	TRBD1	TRBJ2-5	CASSRGTGDRETQYF	TGCGCCAGCAGCCGCGGGACAGGAGATAGGGAGACCCAGTACTTC
-	TRBV5-1	-	TRBJ2-6	CASSRSSGANVLTF	TGCGCCAGCAGCCGAAGCTCTGGGGCCAACGTCCTGACTTTC
-	TRBV5-1	-	TRBJ1-1	CASSLEGRGEAFF	TGCGCCAGCAGCTTGGAGGGACGGGGTGAAGCTTTCTTT
-	TRBV2	-	TRBJ1-1	CASTLQGNTEAFF	TGTGCCAGCACCTTACAGGGAAACACTGAAGCTTTCTTT
-	TRBV15	TRBD2	TRBJ2-3	CATRPTSGTDTQYF	TGTGCCACCAGACCGACTAGCGGCACAGATACGCAGTATTTT
-	TRBV18	-	TRBJ1-2	CASSPTGTVNYGYTF	TGTGCCAGCTCACCCACGGGGACCGTTAACTATGGCTACACCTTC
-	TRBV28	-	TRBJ2-7	CASAKPGGFYEQYF	TGTGCCAGTGCAAAACCAGGAGGGTTCTACGAGCAGTACTTC
-	TRBV2	-	TRBJ1-1	CATVSGYLTEAFF	TGTGCCACCGTTTCGGGCTATCTCACTGAAGCTTTCTTT
-	TRBV29-1	TRBD1	TRBJ1-5	CSVDTGANQPQHF	TGCAGCGTTGACACAGGGGCTAATCAGCCCCAGCATTTT
-	TRBV7-7	-	TRBJ1-1	CASSLARGTEAFF	TGTGCTAGCAGCCTTGCCCGGGGCACTGAAGCTTTCTTT
-	TRBV9	-	TRBJ2-5	CASSPRHGAGTQYF	TGTGCCAGCAGCCCCCGGCACGGAGCTGGGACCCAGTACTTC
-	TRBV5-1	-	TRBJ1-4	CASSLWVGEKLFF	TGCGCCAGCAGCTTGTGGGTCGGTGAAAAACTGTTTTTT
-	TRBV19	-	TRBJ1-1	CATSWDGLNTEAFF	TGTGCCACATCCTGGGACGGATTGAACACTGAAGCTTTCTTT
-	TRBV14	-	TRBJ2-7	CASSQDLASSYEQYF	TGTGCCAGCAGCCAAGATCTAGCGTCCTCCTACGAGCAGTACTTC
-	TRBV5-1	-	TRBJ1-4	CASSLVPVAATNEKLFF	TGCGCCAGCAGCTTGGTACCCGTAGCGGCAACTAATGAAAAACTGTTTTTT
-	TRBV14	TRBD2	TRBJ2-7	CASSRELGLAYEQYF	TGTGCCAGCAGCCGGGAGTTGGGACTAGCCTACGAGCAGTACTTC
-	TRBV9	TRBD1	TRBJ2-6	CASSATGATGANVLTF	TGTGCCAGCAGCGCTACAGGGGCTACTGGGGCCAACGTCCTGACTTTC
-	TRBV10-1	TRBD1	TRBJ1-1	CASSGLQGGTEAFF	TGCGCCAGCAGCGGGCTCCAGGGGGGCACTGAAGCTTTCTTT
-	TRBV4-3	-	TRBJ1-5	CASSQELSNQPQHF	TGCGCCAGCAGCCAAGAGCTTAGCAATCAGCCCCAGCATTTT
-	TRBV10-1	-	TRBJ2-1	CASSTGTRTGEQFF	TGCGCCAGCAGTACCGGGACCCGGACCGGGGAGCAGTTCTTC
-	TRBV5-1	TRBD2	TRBJ2-7	CASSFTQREETYEQYF	TGCGCCAGCAGCTTTACCCAACGGGAGGAGACCTACGAGCAGTACTTC
once	TRBV5-4	-	TRBJ2-5	CASSLPDRPQETQYF	TGTGCCAGCAGCCTCCCGGACAGACCTCAAGAGACCCAGTACTTC
-	TRBV5-5	-	TRBJ2-2	CASTGSGVHTGELFF	TGTGCCAGCACCGGGTCTGGGGTCCACACCGGGGAGCTGTTTTTT
-	TRBV7-8	-	TRBJ2-3	CASSPTPQAPTDTQYF	TGTGCCAGCAGCCCAACCCCACAGGCCCCCACAGATACGCAGTATTTT
-	TRBV6-6	-	TRBJ2-3	CASSPMGASTDTQYF	TGTGCCAGCAGCCCTATGGGGGCCAGCACAGATACGCAGTATTTT
once	TRBV5-5	TRBD1	TRBJ2-1	CASSSGQTLHEQFF	TGTGCCAGCAGCTCGGGACAGACACTCCATGAGCAGTTCTTC